This passage covers 29 T cell receptor beta chains from one sample sequenced in a study of T cells in Graves' hyperthyroidism and ophthalmopathy. TCR beta CDR3 regions were amplified from RNA transcripts. HTBI primers drove first-round RT-PCR of the TCR CDR3. Each CDR3 protein gets one entry after TCRdb re-called the multiplex PCR reads with MiXCR. The data hold hundreds of thousands of distinct CDR3 sequences, with approximately 19% observed a single time. Sequencing was performed on blood. These receptors all come from a woman between 50 and 59 years old with Graves' hyperthyroidism that later progressed to Graves' ophthalmopathy.

The chain has TRBV20-1 and TRBJ2-2; 9 nucleotides line up with TRBD1. The J segment lost 7 bases and the V segment lost 0 bases, leaving 6 bases of the junction unmatched. Germline CDR1 is DFQATT and CDR2 is SNEGSKA (reference sequence). The CDR3 covers 15 residues. CDR3 loop: CSARERQGGGGELFF. DNA of the CDR3: TGCAGTGCTAGAGAAAGACAGGGGGGGGGCGGGGAGCTGTTTTTT.

The gene calls are TRBV27 and TRBJ2-7, with TRBD1 as a possible D gene (6 bases). Germline assignment: CDR1 MNHEY and CDR2 SMNVEV (reference sequence). The CDR3 is 14 amino acids. Trimming cost V 1 base and J 4 bases, with 11 bases left between them. CDR3 DNA sequence: TGTGCCAGCAGTTTATTGGGGGCGCGGTACGAGCAGTACTTC. This sequence encodes CASSLLGARYEQYF.

This clonotype was detected a few times. The V call is TRBV20-1, the J call TRBJ2-2; 8 nucleotides agree with TRBD2. The CDR3 sequence is 17 residues long. V trimming: 1 base; J trimming: 2 bases; junction bases outside the gene matches: 9. Germline assignment: CDR1 DFQATT and CDR2 SNEGSKA (reference sequence). CDR3 loop: CSARVDSAGGNTGELFF. CDR3 nucleotides: TGCAGTGCTAGAGTGGATTCGGCGGGGGGTAACACCGGGGAGCTGTTTTTT.

This rearrangement joins TRBV9 to TRBJ1-6; D unclear. Looked up from germline, CDR1 is SGDLS and CDR2 is YYNGEE. V gave up 2 bases and J gave up 8 bases, with 11 bases separating them. There are 14 residues in the CDR3. This CDR3 is CASSVRSSDSPLHF. The CDR3 nucleotides read TGTGCCAGCAGCGTTAGATCCTCGGATTCACCCCTCCACTTT.

This clonotype was counted a few times. The rearrangement links TRBV27 to TRBJ2-7; D is possibly TRBD1 or TRBD2 (6 bases each). V shed 5 bases and J shed 2 bases, with 16 bases lying between them. CDR1 and CDR2 from the germline V gene are MNHEY and SMNVEV (reference sequence). This CDR3 comprises 15 residues. Written as DNA, the CDR3 is TGTGCCAGCAGTACGGGGGACACCTATACCTACGAGCAGTACTTC. Protein: CASSTGDTYTYEQYF.

V gene TRBV29-1 combines with J gene TRBJ2-2, with D tentatively TRBD2 (7 bases). CDR1 and CDR2 from the germline V gene are SQVTM and ANQGSEA. Between the trimmed V and J ends, which lost 5 bases and 1 base, there was a span of 14 bases. The CDR3 extends over 15 amino acids. This chain's CDR3 is CSVPAGAKNTGELFF. The CDR3 nucleotides read TGCAGCGTTCCGGCGGGGGCTAAGAACACCGGGGAGCTGTTTTTT.

This clonotype was detected many times. The chain recombines TRBV18 with TRBJ1-4, with D perhaps matching TRBD1 (5 bases). The CDR3 has 15 residues. V shed 0 bases and J shed 8 bases, with 13 bases lying between them. Looked up from germline, CDR1 is KGHSH and CDR2 is LQKENI. CDR3 sequence (DNA): TGTGCCAGCTCACCACCCTCCCAGGGCGGGGAAAAACTGTTTTTT. This gives the protein CASSPPSQGGEKLFF.

The genes are TRBV14 and TRBJ2-2; 12 nucleotides align to TRBD1. The CDR3 consists of 24 residues. V trimming: 1 base; J trimming: 0 bases; junction bases outside the gene matches: 21. Germline V CDR1 and CDR2: SGHDN, FVKESK. CDR3 sequence (DNA): TGTGCCAGCAGCCAAGGGGGGACAGGGGGCAACGTGGGTGCTAGTACTTCGAACACCGGGGAGCTGTTTTTT. This codes for CASSQGGTGGNVGASTSNTGELFF.

This clonotype was seen a handful of times. V usage is TRBV29-1 and J usage is TRBJ2-7, with 10 bases matching TRBD1. The CDR3 has 13 amino acids. Per germline, CDR1 SQVTM and CDR2 ANQGSEA. The V gene end was trimmed by 6 bases and the J gene end by 5 bases; junction bases not matched to a gene: 7. CDR3 residues: CSVPGQGLDEQYF. CDR3 nucleotides: TGCAGCGTACCGGGACAGGGGCTCGACGAGCAGTACTTC.

The chain recombines TRBV5-6 with TRBJ1-1; D is uncertain. Germline loops: CDR1 SGHDT, CDR2 YYEEEE. CDR3 size: 12 residues. V was pared by 2 bases and J by 6 bases, with 8 bases between. The CDR3 reads CASSFSSAEAFF. The DNA of the CDR3 is TGTGCCAGCAGCTTTAGTTCCGCTGAAGCTTTCTTT.

This clonotype was observed many times. This chain uses TRBV5-1 with TRBJ2-1, with D uncertain. This CDR3 is built from 16 residues. V was clipped by 4 bases and J by 0 bases, with 14 bases between them. Germline V gives CDR1 SGHRS, CDR2 YFSETQ. Here the CDR3 reads CASSPMGWSSYNEQFF. DNA of the CDR3: TGCGCCAGCAGCCCCATGGGCTGGAGCTCCTACAATGAGCAGTTCTTC.

This clonotype showed up many times. This chain uses TRBV7-2 with TRBJ1-1; possibly TRBD1 for D (6 bases). Per the germline V gene, CDR1 is SGHTA and CDR2 is FQGNSA. V lost 2 bases to trimming and J lost 0 bases, with 10 bases between them. This CDR3 is built from 15 residues. CDR3 bases: TGTGCCAGCAGCTTAATGGGGGCACTGAACACTGAAGCTTTCTTT. Translated, it gives CASSLMGALNTEAFF.

A few counts support this clonotype. This sequence joins TRBV11-2 and TRBJ1-3; D is perhaps TRBD1 (5 bases). The CDR3 is 18 residues long. Germline CDR1 SGHAT, CDR2 FQNNGV. Deletions cut 4 bases from V and 0 bases from J, with 19 bases between. The CDR3 DNA reads as TGTGCCAGCAGCTCTAGGGGCGGAGGGCAGGGCTCTGGAAACACCATATATTTT. It yields the protein CASSSRGGGQGSGNTIYF.

The J gene is TRBJ1-4, the V gene TRBV7-8; TRBD1 might be the D (6 bases). V lost 6 bases to trimming and J lost 3 bases, with 14 bases between them. Germline V lookup: CDR1 SGHVS, CDR2 FQNEAQ. CDR3 length: 15 residues. CDR3 sequence reads: CASSTTGLSNEKLFF. CDR3 in DNA: TGTGCCAGCAGTACTACAGGGCTGTCTAATGAAAAACTGTTTTTT.

In its sample, this clonotype was seen a few times. The chain is built from TRBV19 and TRBJ2-1, with TRBD1 matching over 7 bases. The junction had 8 bases not matched to a gene; V was cut back by 7 bases and J by 5 bases. The CDR3 extends over 14 amino acids. CDR1 and CDR2 (germline): LNHDA, SQIVND (reference sequence). CDR3 sequence: CASTTGQFDNEQFF. The CDR3 coding sequence is TGTGCCAGTACGACGGGACAGTTTGACAATGAGCAGTTCTTC.

This chain uses TRBV6-1 with TRBJ2-2; D possibly uses TRBD1 or TRBD2 (6 bases each). V gave up 6 bases and J gave up 3 bases, with 17 bases separating them. Germline assignment: CDR1 MNHNS and CDR2 SASEGT. This CDR3 region has 16 residues. CDR3 residues: CASSVGWGADTGELFF. The CDR3 DNA reads TGTGCCAGCAGCGTAGGCTGGGGGGCCGACACCGGGGAGCTGTTTTTT.

To note about this clonotype: It may be a read error: a sequence one base away is much more abundant. No conserved phenylalanine or tryptophan ends this CDR3, so it is likely a read error. The rearrangement links TRBV27 to TRBJ2-3; TRBD2 is a possible D gene (6 bases). Between the trimmed V and J ends, which lost 4 bases and 2 bases, there was a span of 19 bases. Looked up from germline, CDR1 is MNHEY and CDR2 is SMNVEV (reference sequence). The CDR3 spans 17 residues. This CDR3 reads CASSSRPDYLITDTQYS. The CDR3, as DNA: TGTGCCAGCAGTTCTAGACCGGACTACTTAATCACAGATACGCAGTATTCT.

This chain connects TRBV19 to TRBJ1-2, with a possible D match to TRBD1 (5 bases). The CDR3 consists of 15 residues. CDR1 LNHDA and CDR2 SQIVND come from the germline V gene (reference sequence). Trimming removed 3 bases at V and 4 bases at J, with 15 bases between. CDR3 region: CASSMAIGGTYGYTF. The CDR3 DNA reads as TGTGCCAGTAGTATGGCCATCGGAGGGACCTATGGCTACACCTTC.

This clonotype was recorded a few times. The chain recombines TRBV27 with TRBJ2-3; TRBD2 is a possible D gene (7 bases). Trimming stripped 6 bases from V and 1 base from J, with 20 bases between. The CDR3 has 17 residues. Germline values: CDR1 MNHEY, CDR2 SMNVEV (reference sequence). DNA for the CDR3: TGTGCCAGCAGCTCACTTGGGGGGGGCATTGGCACAGATACGCAGTATTTT. Amino acid sequence: CASSSLGGGIGTDTQYF.

This clonotype was seen a handful of times. The chain carries TRBV2 and TRBJ1-2; D might be TRBD1 (5 bases). Germline assignment: CDR1 SNHLY and CDR2 FYNNEI. This CDR3 has 17 amino acids. Deletions cut 1 base from V and 7 bases from J, with 22 bases between. This CDR3 reads CASSEVVVGEFAGGYTF. In DNA form, the CDR3 reads TGTGCCAGCAGTGAAGTGGTGGTGGGGGAGTTCGCGGGTGGCTACACCTTC.

There are a few counts of this clonotype. CDR3 in DNA: TGCGCCAGCAGTGAATGGACGAAGGGCAATGAGCAGTTCTTC. Protein product: CASSEWTKGNEQFF. This sequence joins TRBV10-1 and TRBJ2-1; D unclear. The CDR3 is 14 residues long. Germline V gene data show CDR1 as WNHNN and CDR2 as SYGVQD (reference sequence). Trimming took off 3 bases at V and 6 bases at J, with 12 bases between the two ends.

This clonotype was counted a few times. The V gene is TRBV15, the J gene TRBJ2-2; D gene ambiguous. Germline V gene sequence: CDR1 LNHNV, CDR2 YYDKDF (reference sequence). This CDR3 is 17 amino acids long. V lost 3 bases and J lost 6, with 20 bases in between. CDR3 region: CATSSLHRSLIPGELFF. The CDR3 nucleotides read TGTGCCACCAGCAGTCTTCACCGGTCCCTGATACCCGGGGAGCTGTTTTTT.

This chain links TRBV24-1 with TRBJ1-5, with D possibly TRBD1 on 5 matching bases. CDR1 is KGHDR and CDR2 is SFDVKD in the germline V gene. This CDR3 has 13 residues. V lost 5 bases to trimming and J lost 4 bases, with 8 bases between them. As DNA, the CDR3 is TGTGCCACCAGTGGGGACGGAAATCAGCCCCAGCATTTT. It translates to CATSGDGNQPQHF.

This clonotype showed up just a few times. The chain has TRBV19 and TRBJ2-7; TRBD1 agrees at 8 bases. The germline V gene encodes CDR1 LNHDA and CDR2 SQIVND (reference sequence). The junction had 9 bases not matched to a gene; V was cut back by 6 bases and J by 2 bases. The CDR3 totals 15 residues. CDR3 sequence (DNA): TGTGCCAGTAGCCTCAGGGGGACAGGACCCTACGAGCAGTACTTC. It yields the protein CASSLRGTGPYEQYF.

The chain links TRBV6-2 or TRBV6-3 to TRBJ1-3; TRBD1 is a possible D gene (5 bases). Germline V gene lookup returns CDR1 MNHEY and CDR2 SVGEGT. This CDR3 comprises 15 residues. Trimming cost V 7 bases and J 3 bases, with 16 bases left between them. CDR3 nucleotide sequence: TGTGCCAGCACCCCCCGGGGGGAGAATGGAAACACCATATATTTT. Protein sequence: CASTPRGENGNTIYF.

In this sample, this clonotype turned up many times. This chain links TRBV9 with TRBJ1-6; TRBD1 agrees at 8 bases. The CDR3 sequence is 15 residues long. Germline CDR1 and CDR2: SGDLS and YYNGEE. The ends lost 4 bases at V and 8 bases at J; junction bases unmatched: 8. This CDR3 is CASSPRGQEDSPLHF. The CDR3 nucleotides are TGTGCCAGCAGCCCGAGGGGACAGGAGGATTCACCCCTCCACTTT.

In its sample, this clonotype was seen many times. V usage is TRBV6-1 and J usage is TRBJ2-7; 7 nucleotides agree with TRBD1. J was trimmed by 3 bases and V by 5 bases; bases with no gene match: 10. The CDR3 extends over 15 amino acids. Germline V gene lookup returns CDR1 MNHNS and CDR2 SASEGT. DNA for the CDR3: TGTGCCAGCAGTATTACAGGGGATAGAGGCTACGAGCAGTACTTC. Translating it yields CASSITGDRGYEQYF.

This clonotype was detected only a few times. The rearrangement uses TRBV7-2 and TRBJ1-2; D may be TRBD1 (6 bases). Trimming cost V 2 bases and J 7 bases, with 14 bases left between them. The CDR3 spans 14 residues. From germline, CDR1 is SGHTA and CDR2 FQGNSA. The CDR3 DNA reads TGTGCCAGCAGCTTACCCTCAGGGGTCGGTGGCTACACCTTC. It yields the protein CASSLPSGVGGYTF.

This clonotype was recorded at least ten times. The CDR3 coding sequence is TGTGCCAGCACCCGAAGGCGGCAGGGGTCCTACAATGAGCAGTTCTTC. It is translated as CASTRRRQGSYNEQFF. The chain employs TRBV2 and TRBJ2-1; D perhaps matches TRBD1 (6 bases). Trimming stripped 7 bases from V and 1 base from J, with 17 bases between. Germline CDR1 and CDR2: SNHLY and FYNNEI. The CDR3 has 16 residues.